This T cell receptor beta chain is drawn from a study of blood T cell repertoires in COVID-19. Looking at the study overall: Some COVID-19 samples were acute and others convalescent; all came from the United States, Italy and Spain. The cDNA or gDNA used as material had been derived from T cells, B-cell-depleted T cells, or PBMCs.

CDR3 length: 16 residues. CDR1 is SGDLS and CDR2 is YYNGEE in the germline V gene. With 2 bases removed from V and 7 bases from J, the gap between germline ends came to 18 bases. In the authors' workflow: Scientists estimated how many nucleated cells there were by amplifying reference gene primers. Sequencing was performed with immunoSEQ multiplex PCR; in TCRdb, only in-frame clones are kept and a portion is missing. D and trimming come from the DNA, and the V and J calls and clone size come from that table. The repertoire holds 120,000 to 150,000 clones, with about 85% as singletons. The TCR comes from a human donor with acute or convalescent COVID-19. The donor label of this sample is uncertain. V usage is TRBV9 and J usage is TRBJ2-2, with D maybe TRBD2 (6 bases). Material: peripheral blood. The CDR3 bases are TGTGCCAGCAGCGTGGATCCGGGGACTCAGGGCGGGGAGCTGTTTTTT. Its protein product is CASSVDPGTQGGELFF.